The next 11 T cell receptor beta chains were all read from a single sample in a study of response to subunit inactivated influenza vaccine. TCRdb analysed the RT-PCR reads with MiXCR anew, one entry per CDR3 protein. The repertoire holds hundreds of thousands of distinct CDR3 sequences, with 14% as singletons. Source: PBMCs from blood, taken around 14 days before vaccination. These receptors were taken from a man aged 45-65 years who received an inactivated influenza vaccine.

This clonotype occurred a few times. CDR3 region: CASSRGYSTDTQYF. DNA of the CDR3: TGTGCCAGCAGCAGGGGGTATAGCACAGATACGCAGTATTTT. The rearrangement uses TRBV28 and TRBJ2-3, with 7 bases aligning to TRBD1. With V trimmed by 6 bases and J by 0 bases, 3 bases remained unmatched. The CDR3 has 14 amino acids. Germline loops: CDR1 MDHEN, CDR2 SYDVKM.

This clonotype was counted a few times. This CDR3 reads CASSPSGPGEQYF. In DNA form, the CDR3 reads TGTGCCAGCAGCCCGTCCGGTCCGGGCGAGCAGTACTTC. V and J are TRBV6-2 or TRBV6-3 and TRBJ2-7; D gene unclear. The CDR3 runs 13 residues. Germline lookup yields CDR1 MNHEY and CDR2 SVGEGT. The V end lost 6 bases, the J end lost 6 bases, and 15 bases lay between the germline ends.

The V call is TRBV4-1, the J call TRBJ2-1; TRBD2 is a possible D gene (6 bases). The CDR3 length is 15 residues. Between the trimmed V and J ends, which lost 0 bases and 1 base, there was a span of 7 bases. CDR1 MGHRA and CDR2 YSYEKL come from the germline V gene. The CDR3 protein is CASSQDGRSYNEQFF. In DNA, the CDR3 is TGCGCCAGCAGCCAAGATGGGAGGTCCTACAATGAGCAGTTCTTC.

The chain joins TRBV2 to TRBJ2-7; 7 bases align to TRBD1. The CDR3 is made up of 15 amino acids. The V segment lost 6 bases and the J segment 3 bases; nucleotides outside the gene matches: 11. Germline CDR1 reads SNHLY; CDR2 reads FYNNEI. CDR3 amino acids: CASRSQGGRNYEQYF. For the CDR3, the DNA is TGTGCCAGCAGATCTCAAGGGGGCAGGAACTACGAGCAGTACTTC.

This clonotype was recorded at least ten times. The gene calls are TRBV10-1 and TRBJ2-7, with 8 bases aligning to TRBD1. Losses at the gene ends were 6 bases for V and 5 bases for J; bases not matched to a gene: 9. CDR1 WNHNN and CDR2 SYGVQD come from the germline V gene (reference sequence). This CDR3 is built from 14 residues. The CDR3 protein is CASSQTGVRDEQYF. CDR3 nucleotide sequence: TGCGCCAGCAGCCAGACAGGGGTCAGGGACGAGCAGTACTTC.

The rearrangement joins TRBV7-3 to TRBJ2-1; 7 bases agree with TRBD1. CDR1 and CDR2 (germline): SGHTA, FQGTGA. Germline trimming cut 5 bases from V and 9 bases from J; bases unmatched to any gene: 13. The CDR3 is made up of 15 amino acids. CDR3 loop: CASSQTSRQGFEQFF. CDR3 bases: TGTGCCAGCAGCCAGACGTCGAGACAGGGATTTGAGCAGTTCTTC.

This clonotype was observed many times. The chain employs TRBV12-3 or TRBV12-4 and TRBJ2-5; D gene ambiguous. V was trimmed by 6 bases and J by 1 base, leaving 12 bases between them. This CDR3 region has 14 residues. CDR3: CASSHGRLQETQYF. Here the CDR3 DNA reads TGTGCCAGCAGCCACGGACGGCTCCAAGAGACCCAGTACTTC.

V and J are TRBV10-2 and TRBJ2-3, with TRBD2 matching 12 bases. The length of the CDR3 is 16 residues. Looked up from germline, CDR1 is WSHSY and CDR2 is SAAADI. V lost 8 bases, J lost 10 bases, and 16 bases stayed unmatched. The DNA of the CDR3 is TGCGCCAGCCGGACTAGCGGGGACCTTTCGGTGATCCCGCAGTATTTT. It specifies CASRTSGDLSVIPQYF.

The CDR3 reads CATGGHSYEQYF. CDR3 DNA: TGTGCCACCGGGGGACACTCCTACGAGCAGTACTTC. The genes are TRBV15 and TRBJ2-7, with a weak D call TRBD1 (6 bases). The CDR3 totals 12 residues. Germline assignment: CDR1 LNHNV and CDR2 YYDKDF (reference sequence). Trimming cost V 8 bases and J 0 bases, with 8 bases left between them.

This clonotype was seen many times. The chain uses TRBV20-1 and TRBJ2-1, with TRBD1 as a possible D gene (6 bases). Trimming removed 3 bases at V and 0 bases at J, with 15 bases between. The CDR3 has 16 amino acids. CDR1 is DFQATT, CDR2 SNEGSKA, per germline (reference sequence). The DNA of the CDR3 is TGCAGTGCTAGGATGGTAGGGGGAGACTCCTACAATGAGCAGTTCTTC. Translating gives CSARMVGGDSYNEQFF.

This clonotype showed up just a few times. J is TRBJ2-1 and V is TRBV15; TRBD1 aligns across 12 bases. After removal of 5 bases from V and 0 bases from J, the junction contained 8 bases not matched to a gene. Germline V lookup: CDR1 LNHNV, CDR2 YYDKDF (reference sequence). The CDR3 consists of 18 residues. The CDR3 is CATSDRDRGLSSYNEQFF. In DNA form, the CDR3 reads TGTGCCACCAGCGACCGGGACAGGGGGCTTAGCTCCTACAATGAGCAGTTCTTC.